This TCR beta chain came from a study of T cell responses to AZD1222 COVID-19 vaccine. Study-level results: Two doses of AZD1222 preceded a rise in Spike-specific TCR breadth and depth. It was only after the peak T cell response that any repertoires were sampled. Nearly half of the spike-specific TCRs reportedly recognize variant regions that carry no mutations.

Points on this clone: The antigen is unknown.

Trimming stripped 2 bases from V and 0 bases from J, with 14 bases between. Germline-derived CDR1 and CDR2 are SEHNR and FQNEAQ (reference sequence). The CDR3 is made up of 17 amino acids. Method: immunoSEQ multiplex PCR; TCRdb's copy keeps in-frame clones and lacks some. Among 60,000 to 90,000 clones listed, about 80% were seen once. The source was peripheral blood, collected 28 days after the second dose of the MenACWY control vaccine. The chain is built from TRBV7-9 and TRBJ2-1; perhaps D is TRBD1 or TRBD2 (6 bases each). This TCR was recovered from an adult who received the MenACWY meningococcal vaccine as a control. CDR3 sequence (DNA): TGTGCCAGCAGCTTAAGGAGAGGGGGGAGCTCCTACAATGAGCAGTTCTTC. As protein: CASSLRRGGSSYNEQFF.